A selection of T cell receptor beta chains follows, all from one sample in a study of cytomegalovirus exposure and HLA in healthy donors. Assay: immunoSEQ multiplex PCR; the TCRdb copy retains only in-frame clones and omits some. There are around 130,000 clones in the sample; roughly four fifths occur only once, and 1.5% lies in the top ten. The sequencing sample was made of PBMCs. The receptors originated from a woman in her late teens or twenties in good health and CMV-seronegative. Each CDR3 is given with its conserved first and last residue. The D gene is left open where the match is weak. Clone size is not always given. Where it is, it says once, few, many or a class for expanded clones.

v_gene: TRBV7-2
j_gene: TRBJ1-1
d_gene: NA
abundance: few
CDR3nt: TGTGCCAGCAGCTTAGTCCTGGCGGTAGCTGAAGCTTTCTTT
CDR3aa: CASSLVLAVAEAFF

v_gene: TRBV27
j_gene: TRBJ2-7
d_gene: TRBD1
abundance: NA
CDR3nt: TGTGCCAGCAGTACAGGACAGGGCTACCCCTCCTACGAGCAGTACTTC
CDR3aa: CASSTGQGYPSYEQYF

v_gene: TRBV4-1
j_gene: TRBJ1-5
d_gene: NA
abundance: NA
CDR3nt: TGCGCCAGCAGCCAAGAAGGAGGGTATCAGCCCCAGCATTTT
CDR3aa: CASSQEGGYQPQHF

v_gene: TRBV10-2
j_gene: TRBJ2-7
d_gene: TRBD2
abundance: NA
CDR3nt: TGCGCCAGCAGTGAGTCGACTGGCGGGAGAGGGTACGAGCAGTACTTC
CDR3aa: CASSESTGGRGYEQYF

v_gene: TRBV6-4
j_gene: TRBJ2-5
d_gene: NA
abundance: NA
CDR3nt: TGTGCCAGCAGTGTGGCACTCGGGGAGACCCAGTACTTC
CDR3aa: CASSVALGETQYF

v_gene: TRBV27
j_gene: TRBJ2-7
d_gene: TRBD1
abundance: NA
CDR3nt: TGTGCCAGCAGTTTATATGGGACAGGGCCCTACGAGCAGTACTTC
CDR3aa: CASSLYGTGPYEQYF

v_gene: TRBV6-6
j_gene: TRBJ1-5
d_gene: NA
abundance: few
CDR3nt: TGTGCCAGCAGTTCCTTGGTGGGGCCGAATCAGCCCCAGCATTTT
CDR3aa: CASSSLVGPNQPQHF

v_gene: TRBV14
j_gene: TRBJ2-7
d_gene: TRBD1
abundance: NA
CDR3nt: TGTGCCAGCAGCCAAGAGGGATGGACAGGGAGCTCCTACGAGCAGTACTTC
CDR3aa: CASSQEGWTGSSYEQYF

v_gene: TRBV25-1
j_gene: TRBJ2-6
d_gene: NA
abundance: NA
CDR3nt: TGTGCCAGCAGTGAATCTGCCAGATTCTCTGGGGCCAACGTCCTGACTTTC
CDR3aa: CASSESARFSGANVLTF

v_gene: TRBV5-1
j_gene: TRBJ2-3
d_gene: TRBD1
abundance: NA
CDR3nt: TGCGCCAGCAGCTTTGGACAGGGAGCAGATACGCAGTATTTT
CDR3aa: CASSFGQGADTQYF

v_gene: TRBV2
j_gene: TRBJ1-1
d_gene: NA
abundance: NA
CDR3nt: TGTGCCAGCAGTGGCGGGGCCCCGGGAGGAGCTTTCTTT
CDR3aa: CASSGGAPGGAFF

v_gene: TRBV7-7
j_gene: TRBJ2-2
d_gene: TRBD2
abundance: NA
CDR3nt: TGTGCCAGCAGCCACACGGCTAGCGGGATCGCCGGGGAGCTGTTTTTT
CDR3aa: CASSHTASGIAGELFF

v_gene: TRBV29-1
j_gene: TRBJ2-5
d_gene: NA
abundance: few
CDR3nt: TGCAGCGTTCCACAGGGTATCGGGGAGACCCAGTACTTC
CDR3aa: CSVPQGIGETQYF

v_gene: TRBV7-2
j_gene: TRBJ2-7
d_gene: NA
abundance: NA
CDR3nt: TGTGCCAGCAGCTTTACCCCGAGCTCCTACGAGCAGTACTTC
CDR3aa: CASSFTPSSYEQYF

v_gene: TRBV4-1
j_gene: TRBJ2-1
d_gene: TRBD2
abundance: NA
CDR3nt: TGCGCCAGCAGCCAAGCGCGGGAGAATGAGCAGTTCTTC
CDR3aa: CASSQARENEQFF

v_gene: TRBV5-1
j_gene: TRBJ1-1
d_gene: NA
abundance: NA
CDR3nt: TGCGCCAGCAGCTTGGCCGGGGAATTAGGCGAAGCTTTCTTT
CDR3aa: CASSLAGELGEAFF

v_gene: TRBV7-9
j_gene: TRBJ1-2
d_gene: NA
abundance: NA
CDR3nt: TGTGCCAGCAGCCCCACTGACAGGAATGGCTACACCTTC
CDR3aa: CASSPTDRNGYTF

v_gene: TRBV5-4
j_gene: TRBJ2-1
d_gene: TRBD2
abundance: NA
CDR3nt: TGTGCCAGCAGCTCAATAGCGGGGGACAGCTCCTACAATGAGCAGTTCTTC
CDR3aa: CASSSIAGDSSYNEQFF

v_gene: TRBV7-2
j_gene: TRBJ2-7
d_gene: NA
abundance: NA
CDR3nt: TGTGCCAGCAGCTCAGGGCCCCTCTACGAGCAGTACTTC
CDR3aa: CASSSGPLYEQYF

v_gene: TRBV27
j_gene: TRBJ1-2
d_gene: NA
abundance: NA
CDR3nt: TGTGCCAGCAGCGAGACAGTCAGCTTCTATGGCTACACCTTC
CDR3aa: CASSETVSFYGYTF

v_gene: TRBV7-9
j_gene: TRBJ1-1
d_gene: NA
abundance: NA
CDR3nt: TGTGCCAGCAGCTTGAAGACAGCCAACACTGAAGCTTTCTTT
CDR3aa: CASSLKTANTEAFF

v_gene: TRBV27
j_gene: TRBJ1-5
d_gene: TRBD1
abundance: NA
CDR3nt: TGTGCCAGCGCGAGGGGACAGGGCGAACAGCCCCAGCATTTT
CDR3aa: CASARGQGEQPQHF

v_gene: TRBV10-3
j_gene: TRBJ2-1
d_gene: TRBD2
abundance: NA
CDR3nt: TGTGCCATCAGCACCAACCCGGGGGGCTCCTACAATGAGCAGTTCTTC
CDR3aa: CAISTNPGGSYNEQFF

v_gene: TRBV7-2
j_gene: TRBJ2-5
d_gene: NA
abundance: NA
CDR3nt: TGTGCCAGCAGCTTAGAGAGTTGGGAGACCCAGTACTTC
CDR3aa: CASSLESWETQYF

v_gene: TRBV2
j_gene: TRBJ1-5
d_gene: TRBD1
abundance: NA
CDR3nt: TGTGCCAGTTTCCCAGGGGGCGTCGGGGAGGCTCAGCCCCAGCATTTT
CDR3aa: CASFPGGVGEAQPQHF

v_gene: TRBV5-5
j_gene: TRBJ1-1
d_gene: NA
abundance: NA
CDR3nt: TGTGCCAGCAGCTTGCAGGTCGGGATGAACACTGAAGCTTTCTTT
CDR3aa: CASSLQVGMNTEAFF

v_gene: TRBV6-5
j_gene: TRBJ2-7
d_gene: NA
abundance: NA
CDR3nt: TGTGCCAGCAGTTACGAGGGGGTAGCGGGCACCTACGAGCAGTACTTC
CDR3aa: CASSYEGVAGTYEQYF

v_gene: TRBV6-1
j_gene: TRBJ2-2
d_gene: TRBD1
abundance: NA
CDR3nt: TGTGCCAGCAGTGGGGGGCCGGGACAGGGATTCTCTGGGGAGCTGTTTTTT
CDR3aa: CASSGGPGQGFSGELFF

v_gene: TRBV5-1
j_gene: TRBJ2-5
d_gene: NA
abundance: few
CDR3nt: TGCGCCAGCAGCTTCTTAGACAGATTGACTCAAGAGACCCAGTACTTC
CDR3aa: CASSFLDRLTQETQYF

v_gene: TRBV7-2
j_gene: TRBJ2-1
d_gene: NA
abundance: few
CDR3nt: TGTGCCAGCAGCTTCCTAGCGACCGGCTCCTACAATGAGCAGTTCTTC
CDR3aa: CASSFLATGSYNEQFF

v_gene: TRBV9
j_gene: TRBJ2-2
d_gene: TRBD2
abundance: few
CDR3nt: TGTGCCAGCAGCGCCCTAGCGGGGGTCCGACTTAGGTCCGGGGAGCTGTTTTTT
CDR3aa: CASSALAGVRLRSGELFF

v_gene: TRBV6-5
j_gene: TRBJ2-3
d_gene: TRBD1
abundance: NA
CDR3nt: TGTGCCAGCAGGGACAGGAGACCAGATACGCAGTATTTT
CDR3aa: CASRDRRPDTQYF

v_gene: TRBV19
j_gene: TRBJ1-2
d_gene: NA
abundance: NA
CDR3nt: TGTGCCAGTAGCCAGGACAGATTAGGCTACACCTTC
CDR3aa: CASSQDRLGYTF

v_gene: TRBV5-1
j_gene: TRBJ1-1
d_gene: NA
abundance: NA
CDR3nt: TGCGCCAGCAGCTTGGATCCCAGGGCGGAGAACACTGAAGCTTTCTTT
CDR3aa: CASSLDPRAENTEAFF

v_gene: TRBV9
j_gene: TRBJ1-4
d_gene: NA
abundance: NA
CDR3nt: TGTGCCAGCAGCGCCGCAACTAATGAAAAACTGTTTTTT
CDR3aa: CASSAATNEKLFF

v_gene: TRBV2
j_gene: TRBJ1-2
d_gene: NA
abundance: NA
CDR3nt: TGTGCCACCCGAGGACAGCTTAACAACTATGGCTACACCTTC
CDR3aa: CATRGQLNNYGYTF

v_gene: TRBV11-2
j_gene: TRBJ1-1
d_gene: TRBD1
abundance: few
CDR3nt: TGTGCCAGCAGTTGGATTGATTCCGGGACAGGGTCGGAGACTGAAGCTTTCTTT
CDR3aa: CASSWIDSGTGSETEAFF

v_gene: TRBV7-9
j_gene: TRBJ2-3
d_gene: TRBD1
abundance: NA
CDR3nt: TGTGCCAGCAGCTCCCGGGACAGGGGTGACTCAGATACGCAGTATTTT
CDR3aa: CASSSRDRGDSDTQYF

v_gene: TRBV2
j_gene: TRBJ2-7
d_gene: TRBD1
abundance: once
CDR3nt: TGTGCCAGCAGTGCAACCGGGACAGGGCACTACGAGCAGTACTTC
CDR3aa: CASSATGTGHYEQYF

v_gene: TRBV19
j_gene: TRBJ1-2
d_gene: TRBD1
abundance: once
CDR3nt: TGTGCCAGTAGTCAAAGGGGGCGACAGGGCCTTCGTTATGGCTACACCTTC
CDR3aa: CASSQRGRQGLRYGYTF

v_gene: TRBV18
j_gene: TRBJ1-2
d_gene: TRBD1
abundance: few
CDR3nt: TGTGCCAGCTCACCACCGCAAAGGACAGGCTATGGCTACACCTTC
CDR3aa: CASSPPQRTGYGYTF

v_gene: TRBV6-4
j_gene: TRBJ2-1
d_gene: NA
abundance: few
CDR3nt: TGTGCCAGCAGTGAGGCGGGCGGTTCCTACAATGAGCAGTTCTTC
CDR3aa: CASSEAGGSYNEQFF

v_gene: TRBV15
j_gene: TRBJ1-5
d_gene: TRBD1
abundance: few
CDR3nt: TGTGCCACCAGCGGCGGACAGGTCAATCAGCCCCAGCATTTT
CDR3aa: CATSGGQVNQPQHF

v_gene: TRBV11-2
j_gene: TRBJ1-3
d_gene: TRBD1
abundance: few
CDR3nt: TGTGCCAGCAGCTCCTGGACAGGTTTCACTTTTGGAAACACCATATATTTT
CDR3aa: CASSSWTGFTFGNTIYF

v_gene: TRBV6-5
j_gene: TRBJ2-7
d_gene: TRBD2
abundance: NA
CDR3nt: TGTGCCAGCAGTTCCGGACTAGCGGGAGCCAGGGAGCAGTACTTC
CDR3aa: CASSSGLAGAREQYF

v_gene: TRBV19
j_gene: TRBJ2-2
d_gene: NA
abundance: NA
CDR3nt: TGTGCCAGTAGTATGTGGCCCGACAGTCCACCTAGGGAGCTGTTTTTT
CDR3aa: CASSMWPDSPPRELFF

v_gene: TRBV18
j_gene: TRBJ1-2
d_gene: NA
abundance: NA
CDR3nt: TGTGCCAGCTCACTAGACAGAAACTATGGCTACACCTTC
CDR3aa: CASSLDRNYGYTF

v_gene: TRBV6-5
j_gene: TRBJ2-6
d_gene: NA
abundance: NA
CDR3nt: TGTGCCAGCTCGGGTTGGGTTTCTGGGGCCAACGTCCTGACTTTC
CDR3aa: CASSGWVSGANVLTF

v_gene: TRBV4-3
j_gene: TRBJ2-3
d_gene: NA
abundance: NA
CDR3nt: TGCGCCAGCAGCCAATTGCAACGGGTAGATACGCAGTATTTT
CDR3aa: CASSQLQRVDTQYF

v_gene: TRBV7-6
j_gene: TRBJ2-1
d_gene: TRBD2
abundance: NA
CDR3nt: TGTGCCAGCAGCACCAGCGGGGGTATTGGGAATGAGCAGTTCTTC
CDR3aa: CASSTSGGIGNEQFF

v_gene: TRBV5-1
j_gene: TRBJ1-1
d_gene: TRBD1
abundance: NA
CDR3nt: TGCGCCAGCAGCGAGGTCCCCGGGACAGGGTCGGAGACTGAAGCTTTCTTT
CDR3aa: CASSEVPGTGSETEAFF

v_gene: TRBV12-5
j_gene: TRBJ2-7
d_gene: NA
abundance: NA
CDR3nt: TGTGCTAGTGGTGGAGCTTTAGAGACCTACGAGCAGTACTTC
CDR3aa: CASGGALETYEQYF

v_gene: TRBV6-5
j_gene: TRBJ1-2
d_gene: NA
abundance: NA
CDR3nt: TGTGCCAGCAGCTACCAAACAGGAGGCTACACCTTC
CDR3aa: CASSYQTGGYTF

v_gene: TRBV14
j_gene: TRBJ2-3
d_gene: NA
abundance: NA
CDR3nt: TGTGCCAGCAGCCAAGGGGAGATCAGCACAGATACGCAGTATTTT
CDR3aa: CASSQGEISTDTQYF